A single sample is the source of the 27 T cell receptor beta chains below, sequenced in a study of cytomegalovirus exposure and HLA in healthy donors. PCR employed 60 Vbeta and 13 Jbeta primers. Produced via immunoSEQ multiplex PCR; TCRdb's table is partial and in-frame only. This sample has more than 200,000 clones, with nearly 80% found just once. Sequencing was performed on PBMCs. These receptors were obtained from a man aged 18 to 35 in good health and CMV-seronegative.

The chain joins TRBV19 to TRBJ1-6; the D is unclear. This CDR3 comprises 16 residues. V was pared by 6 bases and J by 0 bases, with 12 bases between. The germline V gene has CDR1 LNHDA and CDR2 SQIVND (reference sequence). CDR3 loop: CASRTTVSSYNSPLHF. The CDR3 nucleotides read TGTGCCAGTAGGACTACAGTGAGCTCCTATAATTCACCCCTCCACTTT.

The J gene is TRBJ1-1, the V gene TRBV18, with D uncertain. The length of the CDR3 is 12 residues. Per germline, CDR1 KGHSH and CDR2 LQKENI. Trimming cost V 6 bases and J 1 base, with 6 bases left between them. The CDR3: CASSSGNTEAFF. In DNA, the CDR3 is TGTGCCAGCTCGTCGGGGAACACTGAAGCTTTCTTT.

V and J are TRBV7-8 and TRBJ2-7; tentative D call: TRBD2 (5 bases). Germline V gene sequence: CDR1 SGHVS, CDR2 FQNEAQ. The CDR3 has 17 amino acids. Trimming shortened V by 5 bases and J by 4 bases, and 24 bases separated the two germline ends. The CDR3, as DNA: TGTGCCAGCAGCCTCCCACGGTTAGGTCAGGAGGAATACGAGCAGTACTTC. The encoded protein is CASSLPRLGQEEYEQYF.

As DNA, the CDR3 is TGTGCCAGCAGCTTAGACCCCGCTAAAGTTCCAGGGGGCTCCTACGAGCAGTACTTC. This codes for CASSLDPAKVPGGSYEQYF. V and J are TRBV13 and TRBJ2-7, with TRBD1 matching over 7 bases. The J segment lost 0 bases and the V segment lost 1 base, leaving 15 bases of the junction unmatched. CDR3 size: 19 residues. The germline CDR1 and CDR2 sequences are PRHDT and FYEKMQ (reference sequence).

The CDR3 sequence is CASMGQGNTEAFF. DNA of the CDR3: TGTGCCAGTATGGGACAGGGTAACACTGAAGCTTTCTTT. This chain joins TRBV19 and TRBJ1-1; 9 bases fit TRBD1. The CDR3 is 13 residues long. Germline V gene lookup returns CDR1 LNHDA and CDR2 SQIVND (reference sequence). The trim removed 7 bases at V and 2 bases at J, leaving 2 bases unmatched.

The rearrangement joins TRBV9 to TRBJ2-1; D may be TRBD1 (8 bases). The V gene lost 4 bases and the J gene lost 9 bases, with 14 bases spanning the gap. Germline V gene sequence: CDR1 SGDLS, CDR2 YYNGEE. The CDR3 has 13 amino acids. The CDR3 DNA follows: TGTGCCAGCAGCAGGGGGGGGACAGGTGAGCAGTTCTTC. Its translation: CASSRGGTGEQFF.

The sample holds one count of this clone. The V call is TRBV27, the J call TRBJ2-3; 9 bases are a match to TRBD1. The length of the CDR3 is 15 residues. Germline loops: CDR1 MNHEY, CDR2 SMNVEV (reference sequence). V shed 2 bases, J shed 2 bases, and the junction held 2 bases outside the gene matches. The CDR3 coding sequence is TGTGCCAGCAGTTTAGGGACAGGGAACACAGATACGCAGTATTTT. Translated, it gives CASSLGTGNTDTQYF.

CDR3: CASRPVLDLYEQYF. The DNA for the CDR3 is TGCGCCAGCAGACCGGTCCTAGATCTTTACGAGCAGTACTTC. The rearrangement uses TRBV5-1 and TRBJ2-7, with D unclear. CDR1 SGHRS and CDR2 YFSETQ come from the germline V gene. This CDR3 spans 14 amino acids. Trimming took 5 bases from V and 4 from J, leaving 16 bases between them.

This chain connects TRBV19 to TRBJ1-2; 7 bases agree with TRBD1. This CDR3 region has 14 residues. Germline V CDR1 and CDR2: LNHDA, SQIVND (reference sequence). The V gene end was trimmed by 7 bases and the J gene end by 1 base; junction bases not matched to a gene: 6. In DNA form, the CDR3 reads TGTGCCAGTACCCGACAGGGCCTTAACTATGGCTACACCTTC. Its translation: CASTRQGLNYGYTF. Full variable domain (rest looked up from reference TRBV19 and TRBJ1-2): DGGITQSPKYLFRKEGQNVTLSCEQNLNHDAMYWYRQDPGQGLRLIYYSQIVNDFQKGDIAEGYSVSREKKESFPLTVTSAQKNPTAFYLCASTRQGLNYGYTFGSGTRLTVV.

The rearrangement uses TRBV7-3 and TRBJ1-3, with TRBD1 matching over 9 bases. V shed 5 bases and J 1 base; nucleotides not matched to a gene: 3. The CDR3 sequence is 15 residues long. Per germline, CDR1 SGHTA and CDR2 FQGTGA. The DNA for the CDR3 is TGTGCCAGCAGCGCAGGGACAGGGTCTGGAAACACCATATATTTT. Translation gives CASSAGTGSGNTIYF.

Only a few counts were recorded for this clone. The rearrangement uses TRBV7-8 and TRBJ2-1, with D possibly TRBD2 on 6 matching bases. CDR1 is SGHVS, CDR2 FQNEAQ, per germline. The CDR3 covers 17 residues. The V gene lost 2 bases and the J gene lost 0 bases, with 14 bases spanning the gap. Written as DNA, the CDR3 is TGTGCCAGCAGCTTATGGGCGGCGGGAAGCTCCTACAATGAGCAGTTCTTC. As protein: CASSLWAAGSSYNEQFF.

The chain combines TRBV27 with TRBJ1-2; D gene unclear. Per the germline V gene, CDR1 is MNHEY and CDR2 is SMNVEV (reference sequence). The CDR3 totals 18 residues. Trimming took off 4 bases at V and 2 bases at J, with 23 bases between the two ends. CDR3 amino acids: CASSSPTGGRFPNYGYTF. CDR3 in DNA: TGTGCCAGCAGTTCCCCCACCGGAGGCAGGTTTCCAAACTATGGCTACACCTTC.

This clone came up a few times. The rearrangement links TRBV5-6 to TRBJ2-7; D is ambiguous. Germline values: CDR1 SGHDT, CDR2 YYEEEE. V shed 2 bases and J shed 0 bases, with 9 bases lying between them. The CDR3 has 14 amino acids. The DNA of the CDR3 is TGTGCCAGCAGCTTTCGCGGTACCTCCTACGAGCAGTACTTC. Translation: CASSFRGTSYEQYF.

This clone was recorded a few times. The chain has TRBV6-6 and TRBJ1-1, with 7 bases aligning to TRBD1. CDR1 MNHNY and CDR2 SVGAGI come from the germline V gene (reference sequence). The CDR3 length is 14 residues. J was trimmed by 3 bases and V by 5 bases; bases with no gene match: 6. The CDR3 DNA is TGTGCCAGCAGTCGAGACAGGGCCGACACTGAAGCTTTCTTT. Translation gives CASSRDRADTEAFF.

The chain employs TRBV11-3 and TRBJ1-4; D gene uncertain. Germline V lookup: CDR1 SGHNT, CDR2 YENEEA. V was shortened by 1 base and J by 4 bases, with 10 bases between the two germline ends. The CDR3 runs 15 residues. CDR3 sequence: CASSLGWPDNEKLFF. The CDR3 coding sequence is TGTGCCAGCAGCTTAGGGTGGCCTGATAATGAAAAACTGTTTTTT.

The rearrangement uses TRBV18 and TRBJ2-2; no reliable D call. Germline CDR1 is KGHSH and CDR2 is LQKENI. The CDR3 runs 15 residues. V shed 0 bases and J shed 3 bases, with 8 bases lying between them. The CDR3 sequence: CASSPPVSYTGELFF. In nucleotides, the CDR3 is TGTGCCAGCTCACCACCTGTTAGCTACACCGGGGAGCTGTTTTTT.

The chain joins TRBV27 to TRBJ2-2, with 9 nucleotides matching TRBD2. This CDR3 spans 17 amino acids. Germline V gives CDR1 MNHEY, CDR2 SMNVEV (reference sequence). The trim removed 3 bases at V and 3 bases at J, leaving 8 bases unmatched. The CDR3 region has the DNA TGTGCCAGCAGTTTTGGGGGTGCGGGGGGGGACACCGGGGAGCTGTTTTTT. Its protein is CASSFGGAGGDTGELFF.

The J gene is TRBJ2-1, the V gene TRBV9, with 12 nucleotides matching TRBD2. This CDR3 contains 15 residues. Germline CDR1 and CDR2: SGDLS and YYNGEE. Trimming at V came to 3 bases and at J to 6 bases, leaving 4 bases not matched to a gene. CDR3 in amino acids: CASSATSGGLNEQFF. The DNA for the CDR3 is TGTGCCAGCAGCGCCACTAGCGGGGGGCTCAATGAGCAGTTCTTC.

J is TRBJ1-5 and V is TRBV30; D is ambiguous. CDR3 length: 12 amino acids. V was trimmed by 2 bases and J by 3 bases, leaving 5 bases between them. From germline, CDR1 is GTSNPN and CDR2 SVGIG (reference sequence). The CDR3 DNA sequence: TGTGCCTGGAGTCTTCCCAATCAGCCCCAGCATTTT. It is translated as CAWSLPNQPQHF.

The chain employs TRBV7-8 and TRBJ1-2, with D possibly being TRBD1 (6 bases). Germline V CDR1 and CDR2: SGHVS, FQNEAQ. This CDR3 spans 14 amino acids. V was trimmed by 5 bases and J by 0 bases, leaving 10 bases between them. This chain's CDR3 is CASSHRETNYGYTF. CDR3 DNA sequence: TGTGCCAGCAGCCACAGGGAGACTAACTATGGCTACACCTTC.

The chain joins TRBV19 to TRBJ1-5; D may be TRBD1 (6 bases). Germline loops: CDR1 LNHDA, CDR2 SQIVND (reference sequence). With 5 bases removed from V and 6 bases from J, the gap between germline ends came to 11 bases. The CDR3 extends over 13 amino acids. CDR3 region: CASSWEGGQPQHF. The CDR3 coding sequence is TGTGCCAGTAGTTGGGAGGGGGGTCAGCCCCAGCATTTT.

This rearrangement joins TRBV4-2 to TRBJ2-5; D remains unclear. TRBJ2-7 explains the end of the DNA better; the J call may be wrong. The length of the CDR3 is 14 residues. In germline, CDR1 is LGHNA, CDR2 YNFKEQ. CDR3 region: CASSQVVSIHEQYF. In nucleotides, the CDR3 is TGTGCCAGCAGCCAAGTGGTTTCCATCCACGAGCAGTACTTC.

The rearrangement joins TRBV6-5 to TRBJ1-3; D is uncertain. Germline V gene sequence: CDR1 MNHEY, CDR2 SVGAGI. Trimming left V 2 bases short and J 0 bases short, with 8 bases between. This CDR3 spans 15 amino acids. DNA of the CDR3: TGTGCCAGCAGTTACGGCATGTTCTCTGGAAACACCATATATTTT. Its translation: CASSYGMFSGNTIYF.

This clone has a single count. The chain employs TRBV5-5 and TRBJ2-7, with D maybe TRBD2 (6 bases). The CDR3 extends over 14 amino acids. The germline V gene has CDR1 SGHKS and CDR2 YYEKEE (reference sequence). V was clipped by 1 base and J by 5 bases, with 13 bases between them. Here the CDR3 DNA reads TGTGCCAGCAGCTTGATTCGCCGACTAGACGAGCAGTACTTC. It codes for CASSLIRRLDEQYF. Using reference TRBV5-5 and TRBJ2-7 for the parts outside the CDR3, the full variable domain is DAGVTQSPTHLIKTRGQQVTLRCSPISGHKSVSWYQQVLGQGPQFIFQYYEKEERGRGNFPDRFSARQFPNYSSELNVNALLLGDSALYLCASSLIRRLDEQYFGPGTRLTVT.

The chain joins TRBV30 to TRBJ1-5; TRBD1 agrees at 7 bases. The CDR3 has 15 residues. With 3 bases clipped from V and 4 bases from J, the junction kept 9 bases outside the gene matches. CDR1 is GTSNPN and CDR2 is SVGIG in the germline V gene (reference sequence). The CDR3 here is CAWSPHRGNNQPQHF. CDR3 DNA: TGTGCCTGGAGCCCCCACAGGGGAAATAATCAGCCCCAGCATTTT.

This CDR3 reads CASSLLAGGNTGELFF. The CDR3 nucleotides are TGTGCCAGCAGCTTGCTAGCGGGGGGGAACACCGGGGAGCTGTTTTTT. V and J are TRBV7-2 and TRBJ2-2; 11 bases line up with TRBD2. The V and J ends lost 3 bases and 1 base, in that order; junction bases with no gene match: 1. The germline V gene has CDR1 SGHTA and CDR2 FQGNSA. This CDR3 is built from 16 residues.

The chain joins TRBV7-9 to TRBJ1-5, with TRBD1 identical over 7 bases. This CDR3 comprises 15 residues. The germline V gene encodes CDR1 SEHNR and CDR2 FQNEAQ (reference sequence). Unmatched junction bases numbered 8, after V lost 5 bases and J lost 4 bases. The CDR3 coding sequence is TGTGCCAGCAGCCCGACAGGGCAATGGAATCAGCCCCAGCATTTT. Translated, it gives CASSPTGQWNQPQHF.